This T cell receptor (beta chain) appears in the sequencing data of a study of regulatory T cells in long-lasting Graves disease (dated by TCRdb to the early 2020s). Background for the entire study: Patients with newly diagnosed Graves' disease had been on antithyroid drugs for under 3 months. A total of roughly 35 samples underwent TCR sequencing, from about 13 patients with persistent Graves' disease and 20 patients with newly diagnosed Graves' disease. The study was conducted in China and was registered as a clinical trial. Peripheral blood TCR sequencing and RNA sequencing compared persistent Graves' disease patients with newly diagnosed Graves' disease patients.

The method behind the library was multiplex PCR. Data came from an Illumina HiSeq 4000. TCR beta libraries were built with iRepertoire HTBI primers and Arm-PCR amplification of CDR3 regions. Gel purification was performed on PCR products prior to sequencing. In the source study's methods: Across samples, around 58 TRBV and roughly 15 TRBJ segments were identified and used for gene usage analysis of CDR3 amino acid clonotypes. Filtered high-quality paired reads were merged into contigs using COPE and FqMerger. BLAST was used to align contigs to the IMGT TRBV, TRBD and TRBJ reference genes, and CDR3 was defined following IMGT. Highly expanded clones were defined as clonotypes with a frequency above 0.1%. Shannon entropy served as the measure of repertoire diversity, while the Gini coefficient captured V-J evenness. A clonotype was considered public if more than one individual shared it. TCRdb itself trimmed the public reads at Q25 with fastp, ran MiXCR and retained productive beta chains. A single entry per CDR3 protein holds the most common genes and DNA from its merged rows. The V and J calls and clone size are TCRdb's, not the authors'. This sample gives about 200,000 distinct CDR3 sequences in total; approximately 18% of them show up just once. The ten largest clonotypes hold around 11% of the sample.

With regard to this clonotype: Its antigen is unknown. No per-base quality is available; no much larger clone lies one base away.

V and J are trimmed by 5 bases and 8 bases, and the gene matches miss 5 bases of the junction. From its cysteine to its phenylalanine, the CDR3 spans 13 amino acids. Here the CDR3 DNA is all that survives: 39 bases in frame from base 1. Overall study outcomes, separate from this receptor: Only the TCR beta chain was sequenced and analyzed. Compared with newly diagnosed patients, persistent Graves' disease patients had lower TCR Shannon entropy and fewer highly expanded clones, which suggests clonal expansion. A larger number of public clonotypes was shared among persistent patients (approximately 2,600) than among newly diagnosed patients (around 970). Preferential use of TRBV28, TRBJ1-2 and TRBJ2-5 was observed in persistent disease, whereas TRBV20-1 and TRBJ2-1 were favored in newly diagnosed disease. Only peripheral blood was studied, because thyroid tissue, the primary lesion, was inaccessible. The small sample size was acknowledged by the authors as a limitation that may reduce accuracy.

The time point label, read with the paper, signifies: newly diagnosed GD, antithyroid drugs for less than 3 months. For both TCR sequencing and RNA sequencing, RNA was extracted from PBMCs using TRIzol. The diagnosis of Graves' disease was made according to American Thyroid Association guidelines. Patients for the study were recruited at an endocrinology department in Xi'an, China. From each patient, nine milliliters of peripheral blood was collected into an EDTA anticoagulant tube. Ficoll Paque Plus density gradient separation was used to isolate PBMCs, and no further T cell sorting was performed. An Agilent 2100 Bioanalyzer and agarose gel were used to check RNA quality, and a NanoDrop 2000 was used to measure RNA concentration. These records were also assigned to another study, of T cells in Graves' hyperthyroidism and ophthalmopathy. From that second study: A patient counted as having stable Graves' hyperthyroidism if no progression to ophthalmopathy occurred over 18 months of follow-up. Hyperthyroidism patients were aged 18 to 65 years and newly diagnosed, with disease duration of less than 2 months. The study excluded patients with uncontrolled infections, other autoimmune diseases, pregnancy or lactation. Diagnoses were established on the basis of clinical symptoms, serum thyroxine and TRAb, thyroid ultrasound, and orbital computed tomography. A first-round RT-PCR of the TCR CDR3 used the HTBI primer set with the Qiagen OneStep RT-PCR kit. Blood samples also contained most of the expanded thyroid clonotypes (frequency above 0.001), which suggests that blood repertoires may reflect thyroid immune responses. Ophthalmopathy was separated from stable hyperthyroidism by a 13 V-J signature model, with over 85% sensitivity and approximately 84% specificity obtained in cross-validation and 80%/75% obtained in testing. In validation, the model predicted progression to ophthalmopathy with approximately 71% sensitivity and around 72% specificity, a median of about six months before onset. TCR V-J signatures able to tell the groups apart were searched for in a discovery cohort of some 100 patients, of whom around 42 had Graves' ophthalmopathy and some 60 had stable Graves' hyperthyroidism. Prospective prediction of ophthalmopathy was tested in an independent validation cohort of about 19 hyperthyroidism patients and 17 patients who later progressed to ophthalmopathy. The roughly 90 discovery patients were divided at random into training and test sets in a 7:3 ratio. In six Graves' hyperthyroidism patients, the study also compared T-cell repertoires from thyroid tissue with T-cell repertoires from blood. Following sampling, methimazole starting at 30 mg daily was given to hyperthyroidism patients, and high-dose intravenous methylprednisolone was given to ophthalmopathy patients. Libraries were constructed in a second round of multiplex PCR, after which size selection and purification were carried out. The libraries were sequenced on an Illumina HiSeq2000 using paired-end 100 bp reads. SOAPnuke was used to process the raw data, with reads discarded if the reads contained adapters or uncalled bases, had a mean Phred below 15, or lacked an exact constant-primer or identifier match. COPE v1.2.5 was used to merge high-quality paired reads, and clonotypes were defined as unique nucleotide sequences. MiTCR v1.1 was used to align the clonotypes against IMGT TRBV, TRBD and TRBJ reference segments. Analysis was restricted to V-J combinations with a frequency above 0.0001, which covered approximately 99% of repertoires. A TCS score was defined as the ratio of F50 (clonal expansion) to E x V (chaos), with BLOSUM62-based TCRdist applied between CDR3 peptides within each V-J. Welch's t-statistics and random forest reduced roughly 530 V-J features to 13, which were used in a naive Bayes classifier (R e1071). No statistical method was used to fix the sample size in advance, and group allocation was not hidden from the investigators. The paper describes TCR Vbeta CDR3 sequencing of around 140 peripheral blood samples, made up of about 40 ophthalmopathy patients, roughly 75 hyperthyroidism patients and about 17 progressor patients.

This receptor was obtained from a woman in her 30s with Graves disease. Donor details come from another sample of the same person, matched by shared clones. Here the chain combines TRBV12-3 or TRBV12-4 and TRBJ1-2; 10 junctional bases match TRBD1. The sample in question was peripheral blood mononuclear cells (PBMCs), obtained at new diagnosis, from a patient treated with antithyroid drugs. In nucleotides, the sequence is TGTGCCAGCAGTGCGGACAGGGGGGAAGGCTACACCTTC. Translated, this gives CASSADRGEGYTF.